This TCR beta chain comes out of a study of blood T cell repertoires in COVID-19. Study background: Whether acute or convalescent, the COVID-19 samples came from the United States, Italy and Spain.

This CDR3 is built from 17 residues. The germline V and J ends were trimmed by 0 bases and 0 bases, with 14 bases remaining between them. CDR1 is MGHRA, CDR2 YSYEKL, per germline. Assay: immunoSEQ multiplex PCR; the TCRdb copy retains only in-frame clones and omits some. The table lists 150,000 to 160,000 clones, 70% to 85% of them singletons. Sequencing was done on a sample of peripheral blood. The receptor's source is a woman aged 55-70 years with acute or convalescent COVID-19. This chain connects TRBV4-1 to TRBJ1-2; possible D gene TRBD1, 5 bases. The CDR3 sequence is CASSQDWRGEPNYGYTF. CDR3 DNA sequence: TGCGCCAGCAGCCAAGATTGGAGGGGAGAGCCTAACTATGGCTACACCTTC.